The 4 T cell receptor beta chains presented below share a single source sample, sequenced in a study of Ad26.COV2.S vaccination and SARS-CoV-2 variants. TCRdb's copy holds only in-frame clones and misses some; the assay was immunoSEQ multiplex PCR. The data contain 440,000 or so clones, roughly nine tenths of them seen just once; the ten biggest clones take up 1.7%. Treatment indicated: around 19 received Ad26.COV2.S at low or high dose, single or two shots; five or six received placebo; per-sample allocation not given. Samples analyzed were those drawn on day 63 after the first vaccine or placebo injection. The sequences come from peripheral blood, collected in a trial of Ad26.COV2.S vaccine versus placebo. The receptors originated from a person aged 18-60 years who received the Ad26.COV2.S COVID-19 vaccine or a placebo.

This chain links TRBV27 with TRBJ2-2; D not resolved. CDR3 length: 15 residues. Per germline, CDR1 MNHEY and CDR2 SMNVEV (reference sequence). Trimming stripped 5 bases from V and 7 bases from J, with 17 bases between. The CDR3 nucleotides read TGTGCCAGCAGTCTGGGTCCCGGGCTCTACGGGGAGCTGTTTTTT. Amino acids: CASSLGPGLYGELFF.

This CDR3 reads CASSSRGLGSYNEQFF. The CDR3 coding sequence is TGTGCCAGCAGCTCCCGCGGGCTAGGCTCCTACAATGAGCAGTTCTTC. The V call is TRBV7-3, the J call TRBJ2-1; tentative D call: TRBD2 (5 bases). Trimming removed 4 bases from V and 0 bases from J, with 13 bases in between. Germline CDR1 is SGHTA and CDR2 is FQGTGA. CDR3 size: 16 residues.

The rearrangement links TRBV19 to TRBJ2-7; 10 nucleotides match TRBD1. CDR1 and CDR2 (germline): LNHDA, SQIVND (reference sequence). This CDR3 comprises 15 residues. With V trimmed by 1 base and J by 6 bases, 6 bases remained unmatched. CDR3 residues: CASSIATGTGVEQYF. The CDR3, as DNA: TGTGCCAGTAGTATAGCCACCGGGACAGGGGTCGAGCAGTACTTC.

The rearrangement uses TRBV2 and TRBJ2-1; possible D gene TRBD2, 7 bases. This CDR3 comprises 14 residues. Trimming took 7 bases from V and 2 from J, leaving 12 bases between them. Germline CDR1 and CDR2: SNHLY and FYNNEI. CDR3 region: CASMAGATYNEQFF. The CDR3 DNA sequence: TGTGCCAGCATGGCGGGGGCGACCTACAATGAGCAGTTCTTC.